The 21 T cell receptor beta chains given below trace back to one sample, sequenced in a study of tumor-infiltrating lymphocytes in primary liver carcinoma. Without any cell sorting, roughly 17-31 mg of bulk tissue yielded co-extracted RNA and DNA. With approximately 500 ng total RNA as template and a constant-region primer, TCR beta cDNA was made. Three nested multiplex PCR rounds, a slightly modified ARM-PCR, produced the libraries for TCR beta. Two initial PCR rounds of roughly 10 cycles each paired TRBV1-TRBV30 forward primers with a C-beta reverse primer. TCRdb analysed the multiplex PCR reads with MiXCR anew, one entry per CDR3 protein. The sample has about 64,000 distinct CDR3 sequences; approximately 74% are singletons. Sequenced material: liver tumor tissue from sampling region 4. Regarding subset: tumor region T4, right-lateral pole. Receptors were obtained from a man aged 40-49 years with primary liver carcinoma and hepatitis B virus infection.

Only a few counts were recorded for this clonotype. This chain uses TRBV7-2 with TRBJ2-5, with D hard to call. Per the germline V gene, CDR1 is SGHTA and CDR2 is FQGNSA. V was trimmed by 4 bases and J by 5 bases, leaving 8 bases between them. The length of the CDR3 is 12 residues. CDR3 DNA: TGTGCCAGCAGCTCCGCCCGGGAGACCCAGTACTTC. Translation gives CASSSARETQYF.

In its sample, this clonotype was seen once. One end of the junction does not line up with germline, which may come from a read error. The V call is TRBV29-1, the J call TRBJ2-5, with TRBD1 matching 10 bases. The CDR3 spans 15 residues. Per germline, CDR1 SQVTM and CDR2 ANQGSEA. CDR3 region: CGVEWDRGRGETQYF. In DNA form, the CDR3 reads TGCGGCGTTGAATGGGACAGGGGCAGGGGAGAGACCCAGTACTTC. The full variable domain, with the rest looked up from reference TRBV29-1 and TRBJ2-5, is SAVISQKPSRDICQRGTSLTIQCQVDSQVTMMFWYRQQPGQSLTLIATANQGSEATYESGFVIDKFPISRPNLTFSTLTVSNMSPEDSSIYLCGVEWDRGRGETQYFGPGTRLLVL.

Notes on this clonotype: A read error may explain this, as a much larger clone is one base away. The chain uses TRBV4-1 and TRBJ2-1, with a tentative D call TRBD1 (7 bases). CDR3 size: 10 residues. CDR1 and CDR2 from the germline V gene are MGHRA and YSYEKL. The CDR3 reads CASSAGQRYF. The CDR3 nucleotides read TGCGCCAGCAGCGCGGGACAGCGGTACTTC.

This chain connects TRBV10-3 to TRBJ2-7, with 16 bases lining up with TRBD2. Looked up from germline, CDR1 is ENHRY and CDR2 is SYGVKD. J was trimmed by 13 bases and V by 7 bases; bases with no gene match: 25. The CDR3 is 19 residues long. For the CDR3, the DNA is TGTGCCATCACCAAACGATCGGGACTAGCGGGAGGGTTCTCCTATGATCAATACTTC. Its translation is CAITKRSGLAGGFSYDQYF.

With regard to this clonotype: At one of its ends the junction is not consistent with the germline gene, which may arise from a read error. The rearrangement uses TRBV4-1 and TRBJ2-1; D is perhaps TRBD1 or TRBD2 (5 bases each). This CDR3 contains 13 residues. The germline CDR1 and CDR2 sequences are MGHRA and YSYEKL. The CDR3 sequence: CASSQGRWCEQSF. The CDR3 DNA reads as TGCGCCAGCAGCCAGGGACGGTGGTGTGAGCAGTCCTTC.

Comments on this clonotype: A much larger clone is a single base away; this may be a read error. The rearrangement links TRBV5-1 to TRBJ2-2, with D possibly being TRBD2 (6 bases). Per germline, CDR1 SGHRS and CDR2 YFSETQ. The CDR3 runs to 15 residues. The CDR3 here is CAGRGSGDLTGELFF. CDR3 nucleotides: TGCGCCGGCAGAGGGTCGGGAGACCTCACCGGGGAGCTGTTTTTT.

This clonotype came up once. The conserved closing phenylalanine or tryptophan is absent in this CDR3, likely reflecting a read error. The chain links TRBV12-3 or TRBV12-4 to TRBJ2-7, with 8 bases lining up with TRBD1. The CDR3 has 15 residues. The CDR3 region is CTSSIGTGGSYEQYL. The CDR3 DNA is TGTACCAGCAGTATAGGGACAGGAGGGTCCTACGAGCAGTACCTC.

To note about this clonotype: At one boundary the junction diverges from the germline segment, which might be a read error. The V and J genes are TRBV29-1 and TRBJ2-3; D is possibly TRBD2 (6 bases). The CDR3 totals 15 residues. Germline V CDR1 and CDR2: SQVTM, ANQGSEA. The CDR3: CSVEGGAGITDTQHF. CDR3 in DNA: TGCAGCGTTGAGGGCGGGGCCGGCATCACAGATACGCAGCATTTC.

In the case of this clonotype: A junction boundary mismatches the germline segment, possibly from a read error. V and J are TRBV7-8 and TRBJ2-3; D possibly corresponds to TRBD2 (6 bases). The CDR3 runs 13 residues. Germline values: CDR1 SGHVS, CDR2 FQNEAQ. CDR3 nucleotides: TGTGTCAGCTGGGGGGTGGACGTGGATACGCGGTATTTT. It encodes CVSWGVDVDTRYF.

V is TRBV6-5 and J is TRBJ2-2; 7 nucleotides align to TRBD2. After removal of 3 bases from V and 9 bases from J, the junction contained 10 bases not matched to a gene. Per the germline V gene, CDR1 is MNHEY and CDR2 is SVGAGI. This CDR3 is 15 amino acids long. This CDR3 is CASSYSGTIIRELFF. For the CDR3, the DNA is TGTGCCAGCAGTTATTCCGGGACTATAATCAGGGAGCTGTTTTTT.

The V gene is TRBV6-2 or TRBV6-3, the J gene TRBJ1-1; 8 bases align to TRBD1. Germline values: CDR1 MNHEY, CDR2 SVGEGT. V lost 10 bases, J lost 5 bases, and 12 bases stayed unmatched. The CDR3 is made up of 14 amino acids. This chain's CDR3 is CATRGQERWTEAFF. DNA of the CDR3: TGTGCCACCAGGGGACAGGAGAGATGGACTGAAGCTTTCTTT.

As for this clonotype: Possible read error: a much larger clone is one base away. This chain joins TRBV28 and TRBJ1-2, with D perhaps matching TRBD1 (6 bases). The germline gives CDR1 MDHEN, CDR2 SYDVKM. The CDR3 has 13 residues. The CDR3 bases are TGTGCCAGCAGGGTCCAGGGGATCAGTGGCTGCACCTTC. As protein: CASRVQGISGCTF.

Concerning this clonotype itself: Relative to the germline gene, one junction end is altered; a read error may explain this. The CDR3 sequence is CARSSTSADTGELFF. The DNA for the CDR3 is TGTGCCAGAAGCTCGACTAGCGCGGACACCGGGGAGCTGTTTTTT. This chain links TRBV5-4 with TRBJ2-2; 8 bases are shared with TRBD2. CDR1 is SGHNT, CDR2 YYREEE, per germline (reference sequence). CDR3 length: 15 amino acids.

Notes on this clonotype: The junction shows a germline mismatch at one end, possibly a read error. The V gene is TRBV5-4, the J gene TRBJ2-5, with D tentatively TRBD1 (6 bases). The length of the CDR3 is 16 residues. CDR1 is SGHNT and CDR2 is YYREEE in the germline V gene (reference sequence). CDR3 residues: CASSLEGQAAQETQYF. CDR3 nucleotide sequence: TGTGCCAGCAGCTTGGAGGGACAAGCGGCTCAAGAGACTCAGTACTTC.

A note on this clonotype: The junction departs from the called germline gene at one end, perhaps through a read error. The chain joins TRBV4-2 to TRBJ2-6; either TRBD1 or TRBD2 may fit D (5 bases each). CDR1 is LGHNA, CDR2 YNFKEQ, per germline. The CDR3 spans 15 residues. CDR3 region: CASRPGTAGANVLTF. DNA for the CDR3: TGTGCTAGCAGACCCGGGACGGCTGGGGCCAACGTCCTGACTTTC.

This clonotype has just a few counts. This rearrangement joins TRBV6-9 to TRBJ2-2; D is perhaps TRBD1 (6 bases). The germline V gene has CDR1 MNHGY and CDR2 SVAAGI. Trimming took off 8 bases at V and 7 bases at J, with 14 bases between the two ends. The CDR3 has 13 residues. DNA of the CDR3: TGTGCCAGCGCCAGGGTGGACAGCGGGGAGCTGTTTTTT. Translating gives CASARVDSGELFF.

As regards this clonotype: The conserved phenylalanine or tryptophan normally closing the CDR3 is absent here, so this likely arose from a read error. The chain combines TRBV30 with TRBJ2-7, with D hard to call. Germline V gives CDR1 GTSNPN, CDR2 SVGIG (reference sequence). Trimming took off 2 bases at V and 6 bases at J, with 20 bases between the two ends. This CDR3 spans 15 amino acids. CDR3 residues: CAWSTRMAGLAEQYL. CDR3 sequence (DNA): TGTGCCTGGAGTACCCGAATGGCTGGCCTGGCCGAGCAGTACTTA.

In regard to this clonotype: A much more abundant neighbour one base away suggests this may be a read error. It is likely a read error, because the conserved phenylalanine at the end of the CDR3 is missing. The chain recombines TRBV6-2 or TRBV6-3 with TRBJ2-7, with TRBD1 as a possible D gene (7 bases). The CDR3 loop spans 15 amino acids. The ends were cut back, 8 bases at V and 2 bases at J, with 19 bases in the middle. Germline CDR1 MNHEY, CDR2 SVGEGT. The CDR3 is CASGEGGGTTYEQYL. CDR3 coding DNA: TGTGCCAGCGGGGAAGGGGGCGGGACCACCTACGAGCAGTACTTA.

About this clonotype: Sequence at one end of the junction differs from germline and may be a read error. The V and J genes are TRBV12-3 or TRBV12-4 and TRBJ2-7, with 7 nucleotides matching TRBD2. The CDR3 length is 19 residues. CDR3 sequence reads: CASSFSRVRRERLSYELYF. The CDR3 DNA is TGTGCCAGCAGTTTCTCAAGGGTGAGGCGGGAGCGTTTATCCTACGAGCTGTACTTC.

This clonotype was counted ten times or more. V is TRBV5-4 and J is TRBJ2-5; TRBD1 might be the D (6 bases). There are 15 residues in the CDR3. V was clipped by 4 bases and J by 1 base, with 14 bases between them. Germline CDR1 SGHNT, CDR2 YYREEE (reference sequence). The CDR3 is CASSDATGPQETQYF. The CDR3 bases are TGTGCCAGCAGCGACGCGACAGGCCCCCAAGAGACCCAGTACTTC.

This clonotype was seen just once. Germline is not matched at one junction end, which may reflect a read error. The chain couples TRBV12-3 or TRBV12-4 to TRBJ2-7, with D hard to call. This CDR3 is built from 11 residues. The CDR3 sequence is CTSSLGAQQYF. CDR3 nucleotides: TGTACCAGCTCCCTCGGCGCACAGCAGTACTTC.